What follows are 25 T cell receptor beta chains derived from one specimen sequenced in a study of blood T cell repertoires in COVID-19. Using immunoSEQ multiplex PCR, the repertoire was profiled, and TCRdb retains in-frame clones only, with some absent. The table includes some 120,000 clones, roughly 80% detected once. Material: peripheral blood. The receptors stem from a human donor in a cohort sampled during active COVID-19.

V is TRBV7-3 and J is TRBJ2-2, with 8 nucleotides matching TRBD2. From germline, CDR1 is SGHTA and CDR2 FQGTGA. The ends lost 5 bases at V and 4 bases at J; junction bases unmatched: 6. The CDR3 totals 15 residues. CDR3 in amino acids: CASSLASGRTGELFF. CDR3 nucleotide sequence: TGTGCCAGCAGCCTAGCTAGCGGGCGCACCGGGGAGCTGTTTTTT.

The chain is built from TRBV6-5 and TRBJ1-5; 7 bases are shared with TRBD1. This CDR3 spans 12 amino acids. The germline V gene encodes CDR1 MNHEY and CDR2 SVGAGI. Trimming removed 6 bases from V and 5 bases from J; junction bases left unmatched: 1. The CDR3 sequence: CASSDRDQPQHF. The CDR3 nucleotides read TGTGCCAGCAGCGACAGGGATCAGCCCCAGCATTTT.

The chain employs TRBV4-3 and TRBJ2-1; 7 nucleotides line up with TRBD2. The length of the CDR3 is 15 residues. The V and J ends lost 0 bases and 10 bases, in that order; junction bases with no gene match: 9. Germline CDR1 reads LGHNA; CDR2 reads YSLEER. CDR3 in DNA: TGCGCCAGCAGCCAAGATCTTCGCGGGGGTAGGGAGCAGTTCTTC. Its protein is CASSQDLRGGREQFF.

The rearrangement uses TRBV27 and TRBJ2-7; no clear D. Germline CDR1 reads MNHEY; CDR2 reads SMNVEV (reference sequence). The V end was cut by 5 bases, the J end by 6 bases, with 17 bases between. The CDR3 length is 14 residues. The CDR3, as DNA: TGTGCCAGCAGTGGTAGTAATTTAGTCCGCGAGCAGTACTTC. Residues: CASSGSNLVREQYF.

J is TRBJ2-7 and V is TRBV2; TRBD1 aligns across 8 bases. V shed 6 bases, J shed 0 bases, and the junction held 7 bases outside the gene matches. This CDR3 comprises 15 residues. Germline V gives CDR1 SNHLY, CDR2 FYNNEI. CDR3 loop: CASRGMDRVSYEQYF. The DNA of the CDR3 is TGTGCCAGCAGGGGGATGGACAGGGTCTCCTACGAGCAGTACTTC.

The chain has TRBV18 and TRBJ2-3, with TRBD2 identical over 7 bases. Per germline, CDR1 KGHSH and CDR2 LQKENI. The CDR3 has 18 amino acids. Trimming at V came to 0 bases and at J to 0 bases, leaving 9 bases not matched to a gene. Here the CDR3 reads CASSPPASGHDSTDTQYF. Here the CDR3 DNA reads TGTGCCAGCTCACCACCGGCTAGCGGACACGACAGCACAGATACGCAGTATTTT.

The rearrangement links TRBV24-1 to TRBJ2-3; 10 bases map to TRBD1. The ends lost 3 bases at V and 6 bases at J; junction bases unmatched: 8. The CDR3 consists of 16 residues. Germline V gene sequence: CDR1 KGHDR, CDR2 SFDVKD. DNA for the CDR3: TGTGCCACCAGTGATAGGACAGGGGGGGTGAAGGATACGCAGTATTTT. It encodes CATSDRTGGVKDTQYF.

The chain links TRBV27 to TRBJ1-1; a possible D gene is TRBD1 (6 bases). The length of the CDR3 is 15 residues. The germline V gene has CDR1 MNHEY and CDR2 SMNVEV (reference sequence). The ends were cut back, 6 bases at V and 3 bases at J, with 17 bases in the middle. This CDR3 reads CASRILTGSDTEAFF. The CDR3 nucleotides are TGTGCCAGCAGAATCTTAACAGGGTCCGACACTGAAGCTTTCTTT.

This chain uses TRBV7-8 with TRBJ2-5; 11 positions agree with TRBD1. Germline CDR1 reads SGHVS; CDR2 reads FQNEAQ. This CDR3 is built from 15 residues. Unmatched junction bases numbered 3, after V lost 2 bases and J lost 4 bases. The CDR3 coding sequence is TGTGCCAGCAGCTTAACCGGGACAGGGGGAGAGACCCAGTACTTC. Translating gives CASSLTGTGGETQYF.

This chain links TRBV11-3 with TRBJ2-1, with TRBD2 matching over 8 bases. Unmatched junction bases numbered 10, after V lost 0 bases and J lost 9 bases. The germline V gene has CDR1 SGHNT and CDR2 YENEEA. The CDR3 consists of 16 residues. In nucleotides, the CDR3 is TGTGCCAGCAGCTTAGATCGCGGGGTGGCGGGAGGTGAGCAGTTCTTC. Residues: CASSLDRGVAGGEQFF. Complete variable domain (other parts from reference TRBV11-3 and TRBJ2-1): EAGVVQSPRYKIIEKKQPVAFWCNPISGHNTLYWYLQNLGQGPELLIRYENEEAVDDSQLPKDRFSAERLKGVDSTLKIQPAELGDSAVYLCASSLDRGVAGGEQFFGPGTRLTVL.

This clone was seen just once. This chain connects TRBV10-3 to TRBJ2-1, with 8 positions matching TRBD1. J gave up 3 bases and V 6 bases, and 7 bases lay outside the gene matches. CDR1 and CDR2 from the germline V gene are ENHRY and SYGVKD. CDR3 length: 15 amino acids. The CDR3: CAIRPDRGGYNEQFF. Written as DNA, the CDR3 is TGTGCCATCAGACCTGACAGGGGTGGCTACAATGAGCAGTTCTTC.

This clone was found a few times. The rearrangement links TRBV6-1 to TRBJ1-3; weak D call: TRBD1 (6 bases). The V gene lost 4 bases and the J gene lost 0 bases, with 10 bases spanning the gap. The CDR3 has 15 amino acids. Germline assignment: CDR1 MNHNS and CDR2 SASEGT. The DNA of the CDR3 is TGTGCCAGCAGTGTAGCAGGGGTCTCTGGAAACACCATATATTTT. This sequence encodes CASSVAGVSGNTIYF.

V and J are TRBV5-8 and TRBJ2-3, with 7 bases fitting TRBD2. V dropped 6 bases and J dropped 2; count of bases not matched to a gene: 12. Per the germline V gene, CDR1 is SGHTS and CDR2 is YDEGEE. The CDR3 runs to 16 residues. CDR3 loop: CASTPKGRGNTDTQYF. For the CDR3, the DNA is TGTGCCAGCACCCCCAAGGGGCGGGGGAACACAGATACGCAGTATTTT.

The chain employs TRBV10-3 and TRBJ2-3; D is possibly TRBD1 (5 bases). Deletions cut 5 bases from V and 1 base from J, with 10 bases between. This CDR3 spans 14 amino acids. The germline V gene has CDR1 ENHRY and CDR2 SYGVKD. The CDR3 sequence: CAISPLTGTDTQYF. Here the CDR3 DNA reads TGTGCCATCAGTCCCTTGACAGGCACAGATACGCAGTATTTT.

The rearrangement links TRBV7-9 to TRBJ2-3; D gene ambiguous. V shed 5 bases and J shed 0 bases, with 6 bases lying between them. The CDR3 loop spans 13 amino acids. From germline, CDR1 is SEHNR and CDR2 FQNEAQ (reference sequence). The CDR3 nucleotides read TGTGCCAGCAGCGCCACTAGCACAGATACGCAGTATTTT. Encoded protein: CASSATSTDTQYF.

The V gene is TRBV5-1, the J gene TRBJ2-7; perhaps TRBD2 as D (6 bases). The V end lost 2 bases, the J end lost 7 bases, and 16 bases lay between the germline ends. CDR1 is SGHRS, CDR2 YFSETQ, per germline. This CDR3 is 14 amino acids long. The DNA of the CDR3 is TGCGCCAGCAGCTTCGGTGGCGGGGCGTTGGAGCAGTACTTC. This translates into CASSFGGGALEQYF. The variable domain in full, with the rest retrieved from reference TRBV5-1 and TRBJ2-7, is KAGVTQTPRYLIKTRGQQVTLSCSPISGHRSVSWYQQTPGQGLQFLFEYFSETQRNKGNFPGRFSGRQFSNSRSEMNVSTLELGDSALYLCASSFGGGALEQYFGPGTRLTVT.

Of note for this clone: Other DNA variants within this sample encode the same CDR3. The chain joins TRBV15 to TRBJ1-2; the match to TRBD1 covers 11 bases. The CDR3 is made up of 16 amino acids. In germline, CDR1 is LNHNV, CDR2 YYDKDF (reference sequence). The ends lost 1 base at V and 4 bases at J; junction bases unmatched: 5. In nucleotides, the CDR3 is TGTGCCACCAGCAGAGGTGGACAGGGGGCTGTCTATGGCTACACCTTC. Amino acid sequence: CATSRGGQGAVYGYTF.

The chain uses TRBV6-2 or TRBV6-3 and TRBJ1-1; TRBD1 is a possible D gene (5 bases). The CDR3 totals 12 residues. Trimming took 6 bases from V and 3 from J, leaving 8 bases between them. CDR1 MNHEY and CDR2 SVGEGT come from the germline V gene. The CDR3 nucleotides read TGTGCCAGCAGCTGGGGCTACACTGAAGCTTTCTTT. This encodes CASSWGYTEAFF.

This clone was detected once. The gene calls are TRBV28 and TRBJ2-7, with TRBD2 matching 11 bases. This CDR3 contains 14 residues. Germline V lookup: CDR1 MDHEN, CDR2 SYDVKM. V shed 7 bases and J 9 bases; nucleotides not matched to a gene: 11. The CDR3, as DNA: TGTGCCAGCAAGTTTCCGGTAGCGGGAGGGGGGCAGTACTTC. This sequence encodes CASKFPVAGGGQYF.

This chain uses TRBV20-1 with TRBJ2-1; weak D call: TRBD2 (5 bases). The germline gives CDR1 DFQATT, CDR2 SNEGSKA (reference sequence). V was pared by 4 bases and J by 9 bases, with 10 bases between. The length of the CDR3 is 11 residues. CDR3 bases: TGCAGTGCTAAGAGGGTCGCTGAGCAGTTCTTC. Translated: CSAKRVAEQFF.

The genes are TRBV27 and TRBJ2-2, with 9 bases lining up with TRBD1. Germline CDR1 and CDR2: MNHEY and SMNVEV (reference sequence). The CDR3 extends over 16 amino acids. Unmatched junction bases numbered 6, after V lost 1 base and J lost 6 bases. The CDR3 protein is CASSLFLQGAPGELFF. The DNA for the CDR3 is TGTGCCAGCAGTTTATTCTTACAGGGGGCCCCCGGGGAGCTGTTTTTT.

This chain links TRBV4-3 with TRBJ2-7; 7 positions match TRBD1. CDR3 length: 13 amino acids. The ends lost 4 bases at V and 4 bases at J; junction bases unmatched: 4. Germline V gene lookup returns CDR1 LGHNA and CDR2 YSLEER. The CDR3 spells CASSRETGYEQYF. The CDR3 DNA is TGCGCCAGCAGCCGAGAGACAGGGTACGAGCAGTACTTC.

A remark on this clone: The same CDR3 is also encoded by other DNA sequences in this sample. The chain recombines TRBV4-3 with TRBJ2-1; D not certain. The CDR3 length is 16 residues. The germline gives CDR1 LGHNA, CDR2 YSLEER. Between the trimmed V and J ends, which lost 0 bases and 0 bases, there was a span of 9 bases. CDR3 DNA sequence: TGCGCCAGCAGCCAAGATTATAGGAGCTCCTACAATGAGCAGTTCTTC. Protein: CASSQDYRSSYNEQFF.

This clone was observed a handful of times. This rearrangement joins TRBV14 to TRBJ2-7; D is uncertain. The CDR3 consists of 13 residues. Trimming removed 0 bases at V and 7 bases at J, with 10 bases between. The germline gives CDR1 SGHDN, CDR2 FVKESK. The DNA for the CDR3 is TGTGCCAGCAGCCAAGATCTGGTCACAGAGCAGTACTTC. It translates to CASSQDLVTEQYF.

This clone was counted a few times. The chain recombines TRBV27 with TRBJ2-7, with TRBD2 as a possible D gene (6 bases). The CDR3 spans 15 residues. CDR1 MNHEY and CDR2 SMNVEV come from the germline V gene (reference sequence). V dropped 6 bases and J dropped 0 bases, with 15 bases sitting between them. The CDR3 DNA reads TGTGCCAGCAGGATGAGCGGGTCCCGCTCCTACGAGCAGTACTTC. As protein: CASRMSGSRSYEQYF.